The 17 T cell receptor beta chains given below trace back to one sample, sequenced in a study of blood T cell repertoires in COVID-19. The protocol was immunoSEQ multiplex PCR, while the TCRdb copy is restricted to in-frame clones and leaves out a portion. Of 260,000 or so clones detected, more than 70% appear once; the ten largest clones hold approximately 5.3%. What was sequenced was peripheral blood. The receptor set was obtained from an elderly man with acute or convalescent COVID-19.

The gene calls are TRBV7-9 and TRBJ1-1, with 8 bases fitting TRBD1. This CDR3 is built from 13 residues. Trimming cost V 2 bases and J 10 bases; bases outside gene matches: 6. From germline, CDR1 is SEHNR and CDR2 FQNEAQ (reference sequence). The CDR3 DNA reads TGTGCCAGCAGCTTACAGGGGGCGTCTGGAGCTTTCTTT. This encodes CASSLQGASGAFF.

The chain carries TRBV5-1 and TRBJ1-6; TRBD1 matches 7 bases. This CDR3 spans 14 amino acids. Trimming at V came to 1 base and at J to 9 bases, leaving 4 bases not matched to a gene. Germline V lookup: CDR1 SGHRS, CDR2 YFSETQ. This chain's CDR3 is CASSLQGDGSPLHF. DNA for the CDR3: TGCGCCAGCAGCTTGCAGGGGGATGGTTCACCCCTCCACTTT.

The chain has TRBV7-8 and TRBJ2-3; unclear D gene. Between the trimmed V and J ends, which lost 1 base and 3 bases, there was a span of 11 bases. CDR3 size: 15 residues. Germline-derived CDR1 and CDR2 are SGHVS and FQNEAQ. The CDR3 bases are TGTGCCAGCAGCTTAGAGTGGGCCAGTACAGATACGCAGTATTTT. As protein: CASSLEWASTDTQYF.

The chain uses TRBV5-1 and TRBJ1-1, with TRBD1 as a possible D gene (6 bases). The CDR3 length is 14 residues. Germline-derived CDR1 and CDR2 are SGHRS and YFSETQ. V lost 5 bases and J 0 bases, leaving 11 bases between the germline ends. The CDR3 region is CASRAGAMNTEAFF. In DNA form, the CDR3 reads TGCGCCAGCAGGGCAGGGGCCATGAACACTGAAGCTTTCTTT.

The J gene is TRBJ2-7, the V gene TRBV6-6; D is unclear. Germline CDR1 is MNHNY and CDR2 is SVGAGI (reference sequence). The CDR3 runs to 13 residues. The germline V and J ends were trimmed by 4 bases and 2 bases, with 9 bases remaining between them. CDR3 sequence reads: CASSSVGPYEQYF. The CDR3 DNA reads as TGTGCCAGCAGTTCTGTGGGCCCCTACGAGCAGTACTTC.

The chain joins TRBV6-1 to TRBJ1-1, with D hard to call. V shed 2 bases and J shed 0 bases, with 4 bases lying between them. Germline CDR1 MNHNS, CDR2 SASEGT. This CDR3 region has 13 residues. The CDR3 sequence is CASSEIMNTEAFF. The CDR3 DNA reads TGTGCCAGCAGTGAAATCATGAACACTGAAGCTTTCTTT.

This chain joins TRBV5-4 and TRBJ1-6; 8 bases line up with TRBD1. CDR3 length equals 14 residues. With 2 bases clipped from V and 8 bases from J, the junction kept 3 bases outside the gene matches. CDR1 is SGHNT, CDR2 YYREEE, per germline (reference sequence). The CDR3 loop reads CASSFGTGDSPLHF. The CDR3 DNA sequence: TGTGCCAGCAGCTTTGGGACAGGTGATTCACCCCTCCACTTT.

The V and J genes are TRBV19 and TRBJ1-1; D ambiguous. Germline loops: CDR1 LNHDA, CDR2 SQIVND (reference sequence). V was pared by 0 bases and J by 0 bases, with 8 bases between. This CDR3 contains 15 residues. The CDR3: CASSIEEGMNTEAFF. The CDR3 DNA is TGTGCCAGTAGTATAGAGGAGGGAATGAACACTGAAGCTTTCTTT.

By proportion, this clone is medium-sized. The chain recombines TRBV19 with TRBJ2-1, with a tentative D call TRBD1 (6 bases). The germline gives CDR1 LNHDA, CDR2 SQIVND (reference sequence). The V end lost 6 bases, the J end lost 7 bases, and 16 bases lay between the germline ends. CDR3 length equals 14 residues. CDR3 in amino acids: CASRPGQKANEQFF. CDR3 sequence (DNA): TGTGCCAGTAGACCGGGACAAAAGGCAAATGAGCAGTTCTTC.

The chain links TRBV29-1 to TRBJ2-5; D might be TRBD1 (7 bases). Deletions cut 7 bases from V and 3 bases from J, with 15 bases between. CDR3 length equals 13 residues. In germline, CDR1 is SQVTM, CDR2 ANQGSEA. The CDR3: CSGGGTDKETQYF. Written as DNA, the CDR3 is TGCAGCGGGGGCGGGACAGACAAAGAGACCCAGTACTTC.

V gene TRBV2 combines with J gene TRBJ2-7; 8 bases align to TRBD2. This CDR3 contains 14 residues. Germline CDR1 reads SNHLY; CDR2 reads FYNNEI. V lost 7 bases to trimming and J lost 7 bases; unmatched junction nucleotides: 12. CDR3 protein: CASIYTGGPGEQYF. DNA for the CDR3: TGTGCCAGCATATACACGGGGGGGCCGGGAGAGCAGTACTTC.

The chain carries TRBV5-1 and TRBJ2-3, with 7 bases lining up with TRBD1. Germline CDR1 and CDR2: SGHRS and YFSETQ. The CDR3 sequence is 15 residues long. V lost 4 bases to trimming and J lost 0 bases; unmatched junction nucleotides: 5. For the CDR3, the DNA is TGCGCCAGCAGCCCAGGACAGGAGAGCACAGATACGCAGTATTTT. Its translation is CASSPGQESTDTQYF.

The DNA of the CDR3 is TGTGCCAGCAGTGCTTCCGGGACAGATACGGGGAACACCATATATTTT. It yields the protein CASSASGTDTGNTIYF. The rearrangement uses TRBV25-1 and TRBJ1-3; 7 nucleotides line up with TRBD1. CDR1 is MGHDK, CDR2 SYGVNS, per germline. The CDR3 covers 16 residues. The V segment lost 4 bases and the J segment 7 bases; nucleotides outside the gene matches: 13.

The V gene is TRBV11-1, the J gene TRBJ2-7, with 9 bases that match TRBD2. The germline gives CDR1 SGHAT, CDR2 FQDESV (reference sequence). The CDR3 sequence is 15 residues long. Unmatched junction bases numbered 2, after V lost 1 base and J lost 1 base. This CDR3 reads CASSLEGLASYEQYF. The CDR3 DNA sequence: TGTGCCAGCAGCTTAGAGGGACTAGCTTCCTACGAGCAGTACTTC.

This clone was recorded a few times. J is TRBJ1-3 and V is TRBV18, with 7 nucleotides matching TRBD1. CDR1 KGHSH and CDR2 LQKENI come from the germline V gene. The CDR3 totals 15 residues. With V trimmed by 3 bases and J by 0 bases, 2 bases remained unmatched. CDR3 nucleotide sequence: TGTGCCAGCTCACCGGGACAGATCTCTGGAAACACCATATATTTT. The encoded protein is CASSPGQISGNTIYF.

The V gene is TRBV10-3, the J gene TRBJ2-2, with D possibly matching TRBD1 (5 bases). Per the germline V gene, CDR1 is ENHRY and CDR2 is SYGVKD. Trimming took off 1 base at V and 0 bases at J, with 9 bases between the two ends. The CDR3 covers 16 residues. The CDR3 loop reads CAISELQVPNTGELFF. In DNA form, the CDR3 reads TGTGCCATCAGTGAGTTACAGGTTCCGAACACCGGGGAGCTGTTTTTT.

V gene TRBV3-1 (or the pseudogene TRBV3-2) combines with J gene TRBJ2-1, with 7 bases aligning to TRBD2. The CDR3 is 16 amino acids. CDR1 and CDR2 (germline): LGHDT, YNNKEL (reference sequence). Trimming removed 3 bases from V and 14 bases from J; junction bases left unmatched: 19. In nucleotides, the CDR3 is TGTGCCAGCAGCCAGGGGGGACTACCCCCCCTGAAAGCGGAGTTCTTC. It specifies CASSQGGLPPLKAEFF.